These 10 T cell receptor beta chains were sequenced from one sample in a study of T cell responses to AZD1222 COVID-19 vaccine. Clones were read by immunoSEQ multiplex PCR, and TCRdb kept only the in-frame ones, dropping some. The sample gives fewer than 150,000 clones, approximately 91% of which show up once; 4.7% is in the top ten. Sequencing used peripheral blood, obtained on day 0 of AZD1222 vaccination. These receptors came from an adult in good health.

The CDR3 DNA reads as TGTGCCAGGACAAGGACGGCCACTATCTCTGGGGCCAACGTCCTGACTTTC. Translated: CARTRTATISGANVLTF. The gene calls are TRBV2 and TRBJ2-6; no definite D call. Trimming stripped 9 bases from V and 0 bases from J, with 18 bases between. This CDR3 is 17 amino acids long. CDR1 and CDR2 (germline): SNHLY, FYNNEI.

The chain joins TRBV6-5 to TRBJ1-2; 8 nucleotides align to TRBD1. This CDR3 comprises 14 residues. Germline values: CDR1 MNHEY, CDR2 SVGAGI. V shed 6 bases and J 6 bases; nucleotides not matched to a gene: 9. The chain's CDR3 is CASRNRQGLDGYTF. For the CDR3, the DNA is TGTGCCAGCAGAAACCGACAGGGGTTGGATGGCTACACCTTC.

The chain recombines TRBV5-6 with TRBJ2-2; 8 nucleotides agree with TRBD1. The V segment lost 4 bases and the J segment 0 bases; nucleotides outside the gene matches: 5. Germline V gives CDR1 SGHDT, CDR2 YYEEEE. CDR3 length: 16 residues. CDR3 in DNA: TGTGCCAGCAGCCCCGGGACAGGAACGAACACCGGGGAGCTGTTTTTT. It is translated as CASSPGTGTNTGELFF.

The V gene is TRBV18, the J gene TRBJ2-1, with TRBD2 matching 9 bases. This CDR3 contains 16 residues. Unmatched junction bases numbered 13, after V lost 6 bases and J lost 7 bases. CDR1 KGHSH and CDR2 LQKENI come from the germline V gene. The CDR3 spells CASSRYSGRDRNEQFF. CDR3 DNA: TGTGCCAGCTCCCGTTATAGCGGGAGAGATCGGAATGAGCAGTTCTTC.

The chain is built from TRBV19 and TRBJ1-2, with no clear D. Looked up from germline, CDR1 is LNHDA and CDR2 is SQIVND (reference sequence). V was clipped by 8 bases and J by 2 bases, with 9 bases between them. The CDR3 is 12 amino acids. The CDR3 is CASRTVNYGYTF. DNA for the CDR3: TGTGCCAGTCGCACAGTCAACTATGGCTACACCTTC.

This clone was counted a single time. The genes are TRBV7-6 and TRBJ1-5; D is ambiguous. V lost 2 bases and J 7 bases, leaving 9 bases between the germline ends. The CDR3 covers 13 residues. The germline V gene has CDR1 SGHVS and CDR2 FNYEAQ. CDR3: CASSLWIGQPQHF. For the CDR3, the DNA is TGTGCCAGCAGCTTATGGATTGGACAGCCCCAGCATTTT.

The CDR3 spells CASSDSEKAEQFF. Here the CDR3 DNA reads TGTGCCAGCAGTGACTCGGAGAAAGCTGAGCAGTTCTTC. The chain links TRBV6-4 to TRBJ2-1; D uncertain. Germline-derived CDR1 and CDR2 are MRHNA and SNTAGT. Trimming took off 0 bases at V and 9 bases at J, with 9 bases between the two ends. CDR3 length: 13 amino acids.

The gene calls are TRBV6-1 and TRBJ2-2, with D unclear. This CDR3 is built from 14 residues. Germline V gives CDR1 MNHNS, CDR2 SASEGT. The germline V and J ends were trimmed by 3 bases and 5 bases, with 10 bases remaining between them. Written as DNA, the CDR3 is TGTGCCAGCAGTGACGGCGACGAGACCGGGGAGCTGTTTTTT. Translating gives CASSDGDETGELFF.

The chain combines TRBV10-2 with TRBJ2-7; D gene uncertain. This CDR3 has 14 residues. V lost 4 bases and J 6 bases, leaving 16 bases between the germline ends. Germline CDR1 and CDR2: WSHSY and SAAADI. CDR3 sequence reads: CASSGISYFGEQYF. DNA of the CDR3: TGCGCCAGCAGTGGTATCTCCTACTTTGGCGAGCAGTACTTC.

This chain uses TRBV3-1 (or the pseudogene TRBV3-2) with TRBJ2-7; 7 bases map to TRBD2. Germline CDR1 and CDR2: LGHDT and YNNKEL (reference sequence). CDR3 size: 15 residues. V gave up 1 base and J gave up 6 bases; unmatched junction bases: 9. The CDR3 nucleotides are TGTGCCAGCAGCCAAGCTCTAGCGGAGAGGGGCGAGCAGTACTTC. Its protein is CASSQALAERGEQYF.